The sequence of this TCR beta chain was determined in a study of blood T cell repertoires in COVID-19. Study-wide context: Both acute and convalescent COVID-19 samples were obtained from the United States, Italy and Spain. T cells, B-cell-depleted T cells, or PBMCs supplied cDNA or gDNA.

Followed over time, Seattle patients had been enrolled while infection was active. In the authors' methods: Researchers report that nucleated cell counts were estimated from reference gene primer amplification. Assay: immunoSEQ multiplex PCR; the TCRdb copy retains only in-frame clones and omits some. V, J and clone size are taken as reported in that table, and D and trimming were inferred from the DNA itself. The sample gives about 370,000 clones, around 90% of which show up once; approximately 3% is in the top ten. This CDR3 has 18 amino acids. From germline, CDR1 is KGHSH and CDR2 LQKENI. V gave up 6 bases and J gave up 4 bases; unmatched junction bases: 16.

Sequencing was carried out using peripheral blood. The receptor was derived from a woman in her thirties with COVID-19, enrolled during active disease. The V and J genes are TRBV18 and TRBJ2-5; 11 bases are a match to TRBD1. In DNA form, the CDR3 reads TGTGCCAGCTCGGCATGGAACCCCGGGACAGGGGGGTTAGAGACCCAGTACTTC. It specifies CASSAWNPGTGGLETQYF. Based on the CDR3 plus reference TRBV18 and TRBJ2-5, the full variable domain is NAGVMQNPRHLVRRRGQEARLRCSPMKGHSHVYWYRQLPEEGLKFMVYLQKENIIDESGMPKERFSAEFPKEGPSILRIQQVVRGDSAAYFCASSAWNPGTGGLETQYFGPGTRLLVL.